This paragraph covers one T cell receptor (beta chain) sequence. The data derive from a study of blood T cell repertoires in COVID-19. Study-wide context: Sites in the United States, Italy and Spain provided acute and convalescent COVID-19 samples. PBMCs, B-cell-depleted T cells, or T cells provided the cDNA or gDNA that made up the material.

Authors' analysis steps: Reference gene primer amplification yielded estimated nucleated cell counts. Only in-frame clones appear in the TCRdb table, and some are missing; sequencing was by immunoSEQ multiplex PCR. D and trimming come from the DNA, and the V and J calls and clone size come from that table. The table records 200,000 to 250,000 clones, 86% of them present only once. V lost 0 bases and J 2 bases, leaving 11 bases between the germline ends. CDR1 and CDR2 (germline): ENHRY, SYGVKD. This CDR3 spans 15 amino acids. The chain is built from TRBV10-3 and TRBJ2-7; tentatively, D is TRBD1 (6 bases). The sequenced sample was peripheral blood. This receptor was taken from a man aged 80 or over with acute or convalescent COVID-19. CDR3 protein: CAISESTTGPYEQYF. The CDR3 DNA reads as TGTGCCATCAGTGAGTCCACGACAGGTCCCTACGAGCAGTACTTC.